The present T cell receptor (beta chain) was sequenced within a study of T-cell reconstitution after alpha-beta-depleted transplantation in children. A note on this clonotype: Its target is unknown.

Unique molecular identifiers were incorporated into the prepared TCRbeta library. One entry per CDR3 protein results from TCRdb running MiXCR on the PCR reads. The sample records about 98,000 distinct CDR3 sequences, 4.5% to 7.5% being singletons. Germline V gene lookup returns CDR1 MNHEY and CDR2 SMNVEV (reference sequence). The CDR3 is made up of 15 amino acids. The V end was cut by 6 bases, the J end by 6 bases, with 19 bases between. Study results and caveats: At one year after transplant, newly produced T cells mostly accounted for T-cell counts and diversity. Where some patients showed high TCRbeta diversity at day 60, it came from recipient T cells and thymic progenitors that had survived. As was reported, about two months after transplant, alpha-beta T cells came from several hundred expanded graft clones.

The rearrangement joins TRBV27 to TRBJ2-3; D perhaps matches TRBD2 (5 bases). This material consisted of PBMCs, mostly from graft donor cells, taken 60 days after TCRalphabeta/CD19-depleted stem cell transplant. This sequence originates from a female patient between 2 and 15 years old who had a stem cell transplant for Fanconi anemia, so the T cells may come from the graft donor. In DNA form, the CDR3 reads TGTGCCAGCAGAAGAGGGAACCCCTCTGGGGATACGCAGTATTTT. As protein: CASRRGNPSGDTQYF.